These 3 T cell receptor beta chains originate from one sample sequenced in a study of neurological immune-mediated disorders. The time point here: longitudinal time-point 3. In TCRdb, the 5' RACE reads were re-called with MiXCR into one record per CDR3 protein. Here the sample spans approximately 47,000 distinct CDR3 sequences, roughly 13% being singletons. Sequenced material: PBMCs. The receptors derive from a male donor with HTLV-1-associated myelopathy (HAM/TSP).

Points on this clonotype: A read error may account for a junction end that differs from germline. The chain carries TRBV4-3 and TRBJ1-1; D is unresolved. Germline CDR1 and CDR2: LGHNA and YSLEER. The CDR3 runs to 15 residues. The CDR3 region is CAISQDYRGNTEAFF. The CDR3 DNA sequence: TGCGCCATCAGCCAAGATTACCGGGGGAACACTGAAGCTTTCTTT.

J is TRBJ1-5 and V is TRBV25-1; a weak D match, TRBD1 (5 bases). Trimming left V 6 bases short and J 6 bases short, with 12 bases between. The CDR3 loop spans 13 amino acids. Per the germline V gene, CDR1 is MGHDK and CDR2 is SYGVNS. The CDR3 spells CASSGTLGQPQHF. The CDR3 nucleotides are TGTGCCAGCAGCGGGACGTTAGGTCAGCCCCAGCATTTT.

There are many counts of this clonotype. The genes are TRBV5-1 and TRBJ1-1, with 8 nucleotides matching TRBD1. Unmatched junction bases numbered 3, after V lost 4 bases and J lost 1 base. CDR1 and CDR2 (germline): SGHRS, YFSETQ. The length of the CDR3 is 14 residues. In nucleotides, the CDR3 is TGCGCCAGCAGCAAGGGACAGGCGAACACTGAAGCTTTCTTT. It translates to CASSKGQANTEAFF.